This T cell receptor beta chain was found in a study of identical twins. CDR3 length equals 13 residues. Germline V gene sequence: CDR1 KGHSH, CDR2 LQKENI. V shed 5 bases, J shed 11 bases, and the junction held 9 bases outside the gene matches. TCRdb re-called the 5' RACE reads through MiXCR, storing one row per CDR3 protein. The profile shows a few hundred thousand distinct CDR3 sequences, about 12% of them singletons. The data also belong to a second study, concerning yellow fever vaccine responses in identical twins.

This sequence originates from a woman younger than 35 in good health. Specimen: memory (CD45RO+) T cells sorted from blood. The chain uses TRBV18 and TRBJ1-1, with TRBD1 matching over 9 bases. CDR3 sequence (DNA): TGTGCCAGCTCATCCAGGACAGGGGCAGAGGCTTTCTTT. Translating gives CASSSRTGAEAFF. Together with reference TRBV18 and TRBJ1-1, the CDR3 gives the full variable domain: NAGVMQNPRHLVRRRGQEARLRCSPMKGHSHVYWYRQLPEEGLKFMVYLQKENIIDESGMPKERFSAEFPKEGPSILRIQQVVRGDSAAYFCASSSRTGAEAFFGQGTRLTVV.